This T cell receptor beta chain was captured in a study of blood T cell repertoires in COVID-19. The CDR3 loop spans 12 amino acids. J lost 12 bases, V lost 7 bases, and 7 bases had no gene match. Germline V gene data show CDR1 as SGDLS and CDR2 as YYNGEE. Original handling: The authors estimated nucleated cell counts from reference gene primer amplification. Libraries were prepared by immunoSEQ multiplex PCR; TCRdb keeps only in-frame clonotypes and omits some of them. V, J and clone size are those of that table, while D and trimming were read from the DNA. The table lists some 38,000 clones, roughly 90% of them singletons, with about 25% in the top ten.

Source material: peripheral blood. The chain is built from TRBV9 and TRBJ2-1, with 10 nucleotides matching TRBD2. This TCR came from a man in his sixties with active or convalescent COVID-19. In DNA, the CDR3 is TGTGCCAGCTCGTCTAGCGGGAGAGTGCAGTTCTTC. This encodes CASSSSGRVQFF.